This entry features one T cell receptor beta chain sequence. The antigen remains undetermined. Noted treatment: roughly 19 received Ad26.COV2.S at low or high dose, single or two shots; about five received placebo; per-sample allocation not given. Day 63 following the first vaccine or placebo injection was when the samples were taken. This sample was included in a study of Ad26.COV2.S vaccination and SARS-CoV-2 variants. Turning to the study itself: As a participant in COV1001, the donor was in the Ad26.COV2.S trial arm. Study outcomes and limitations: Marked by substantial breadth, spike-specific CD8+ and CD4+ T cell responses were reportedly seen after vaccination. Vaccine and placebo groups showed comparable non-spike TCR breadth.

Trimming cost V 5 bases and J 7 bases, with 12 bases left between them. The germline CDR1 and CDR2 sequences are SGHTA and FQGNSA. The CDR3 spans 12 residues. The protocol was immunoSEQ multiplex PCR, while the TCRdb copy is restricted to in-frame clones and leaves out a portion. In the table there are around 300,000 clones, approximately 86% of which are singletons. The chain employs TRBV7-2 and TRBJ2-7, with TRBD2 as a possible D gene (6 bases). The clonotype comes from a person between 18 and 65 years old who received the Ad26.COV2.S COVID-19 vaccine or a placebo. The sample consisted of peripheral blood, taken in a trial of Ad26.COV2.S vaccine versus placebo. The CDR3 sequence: CASSPSVGEQYF. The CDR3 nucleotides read TGTGCCAGCAGCCCTAGCGTTGGGGAGCAGTACTTC. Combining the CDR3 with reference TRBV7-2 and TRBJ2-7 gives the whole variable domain GAGVSQSPSNKVTEKGKDVELRCDPISGHTALYWYRQSLGQGLEFLIYFQGNSAPDKSGLPSDRFSAERTGGSVSTLTIQRTQQEDSAVYLCASSPSVGEQYFGPGTRLTVT.